This TCR beta chain appears in the sequencing data of a study of PD-1 blockade in classical Hodgkin lymphoma (dated by TCRdb to 2018 to 2021). Background for the entire study: Nivolumab dosing was 3 mg/kg intravenously every 2 weeks, continuing until either disease progression or unacceptable toxicity. The study used TCR beta sequencing and CyTOF to define a peripheral blood immune signature of response to PD-1 blockade in classical Hodgkin lymphoma. Broad study findings and their caveats: CD4+ but not CD8+ TCR diversity rose significantly by C4D1 (p=0.0027 vs p=0.16), most apparent in complete responders (p=0.02). Baseline TCR diversity was reported as lower in newly diagnosed patients than in healthy donors, and lower still in relapsed/refractory patients. Lower diversity was seen in patients whose nivolumab began less than 1 year after ASCT, and these patients were left out of later analyses so that immune reconstitution would not confound the results. The study covered only a single clinical trial cohort, and the causes of the repertoire differences, possibly disease activity or prior therapy, were still not defined. Among trial patients, those achieving complete response had baseline diversity similar to that of newly diagnosed patients, while diversity was significantly lower in partial responders and progressors.

Cut back by 2 bases and 5 bases, the V and J ends lie 16 bases apart. The germline V gene (reference sequence) specifies LNHNV as CDR1 and YYDKDF as CDR2. Its CDR3 holds 15 amino acids, cysteine through phenylalanine. Only the CDR3 part of the read is kept: 45 bases, read in frame from the first base. The time point label here, explained by the study, means: cycle 2 day 1 (C2D1) of nivolumab. All trial patients had relapsed after autologous stem cell transplantation, with cohorts A, B and C differing in prior brentuximab vedotin exposure. A total of 50 to 70 patients with relapsed/refractory classical Hodgkin lymphoma made up the trial cohort, and each patient's best overall response was complete response, partial response or progressive disease. In the multi-cohort phase II CheckMate 205 trial, trial patients received single-agent nivolumab. An independent review committee assessed best overall response by applying the 2007 International Working Group response criteria. Trial PBMCs were obtained immediately prior to nivolumab initiation (C1D1) and on therapy at cycle 2 day 1 and cycle 4 day 1. Peripheral blood was collected in 8 mL Vacutainer Cell Preparation Tubes, from which PBMCs were isolated by centrifugation and then cryopreserved.

The Qiagen DNeasy kit was used to extract genomic DNA from unsorted PBMCs and from the negatively selected CD4+ and CD8+ fractions. TCR beta CDR3 regions were subjected to amplification by immunoSEQ multiplex PCR with primers that anneal to V and J segments. A synthetic immune receptor repertoire was used to minimize amplification bias, and any remaining bias was removed computationally after sequencing. Per the original workflow: Custom Python scripts were used to quantify repertoire diversity as the Shannon entropy index. Unsorted, CD4+ and CD8+ repertoires were analyzed separately, except for combined analyses in which CD4+ and CD8+ sequences were merged in silico. Clonal expansion was defined as a frequency increase of at least 2-fold after treatment compared with C1D1, and clones undetected at baseline were assigned a pseudocount of 0.5. Singleton clones were defined as clones with 0 or 1 copy at C1D1, and non-singleton clones were defined as clones with 2 or more copies. Clones expanded in unsorted samples were labelled as CD4+, CD8+ or unknown by matching protein sequences in sorted samples from the same patient. Diversity changes from C1D1 to C4D1 were tested in paired samples using Wilcoxon tests. Drawn from immuneACCESS, this table holds only the in-frame rearrangements with V and J called that TCRdb kept. Clones are partly lost; checked studies trace under half to an unresolved V gene and leave the rest unexplained. D and trimming come from the DNA, and the V and J calls and clone size come from that table. The sample includes some 41,000 clones, with approximately 90% observed a single time. The ten top clones hold around 5% of the sample.

With regard to this clone: Its antigen has not been determined. Nothing much larger sits one base from this clone, and base qualities are not available.

Source: peripheral blood mononuclear cells (PBMCs), taken before the second cycle of nivolumab. The chain is assembled from TRBV15 and TRBJ2-7; D gene: possibly TRBD1, on 5 matching bases. The receptor comes from a human donor with classical Hodgkin lymphoma. The CDR3 region has the sequence CATSRFGQPLNEQYF. In nucleotide form, the sequence is TGTGCCACCAGCAGATTCGGACAACCCCTTAACGAGCAGTACTTC.